This is a list of T cell receptor beta chains from one sample in a study of blood T cell repertoires in COVID-19. TCRdb's table, derived via immunoSEQ multiplex PCR, lists solely in-frame clones and lacks some. The data contain about 170,000 clones, roughly 84% of them seen just once; the ten biggest clones take up roughly 11%. Sequenced material: peripheral blood. The origin of the receptors is a man aged 65 to 79 with active or convalescent COVID-19. CDR3s include the opening cysteine and the closing phenylalanine or tryptophan. D genes are given only for firm matches.

j_gene: TRBJ1-2; v_gene: TRBV28; d_gene: NA; CDR3aa: CASRTHDRSYGYTF
j_gene: TRBJ2-6; v_gene: TRBV18; d_gene: TRBD1; CDR3aa: CASSRDSDSGANVLTF
j_gene: TRBJ2-1; v_gene: TRBV11-3; d_gene: NA; CDR3aa: CASSLDFENEQFF
j_gene: TRBJ1-5; v_gene: TRBV20-1; d_gene: NA; CDR3aa: CSASMERGGNQPQHF
j_gene: TRBJ1-5; v_gene: TRBV4-1; d_gene: TRBD1; CDR3aa: CASSLRTGTDSNQPQHF
j_gene: TRBJ1-3; v_gene: TRBV12-5; d_gene: NA; CDR3aa: CASGAPRGNGNTIYF
j_gene: TRBJ2-5; v_gene: TRBV7-8; d_gene: NA; CDR3aa: CASSFGRRRETQYF
j_gene: TRBJ2-1; v_gene: TRBV7-2; d_gene: TRBD2; CDR3aa: CASGSGGRSINEQFF
j_gene: TRBJ2-3; v_gene: TRBV7-2; d_gene: TRBD2; CDR3aa: CASTPSGLAGGADTQYF
j_gene: TRBJ2-1; v_gene: TRBV5-1; d_gene: TRBD1; CDR3aa: CASSFTTGGPYNEQFF
j_gene: TRBJ2-7; v_gene: TRBV18; d_gene: NA; CDR3aa: CASSPRVDSYEQYF
j_gene: TRBJ2-2; v_gene: TRBV3-1/TRBV3-2; d_gene: TRBD2; CDR3aa: CASSQGGTKTGELFF
j_gene: TRBJ2-1; v_gene: TRBV29-1; d_gene: TRBD1; CDR3aa: CSVSGTVSYNEQFF
j_gene: TRBJ2-2; v_gene: TRBV7-2; d_gene: NA; CDR3aa: CASSQTSTSNTGELFF
j_gene: TRBJ1-1; v_gene: TRBV30; d_gene: NA; CDR3aa: CTWSFRRDEAFF
j_gene: TRBJ2-1; v_gene: TRBV11-2; d_gene: NA; CDR3aa: CASSLDRRREQFF
j_gene: TRBJ1-2; v_gene: TRBV6-2/TRBV6-3; d_gene: TRBD1; CDR3aa: CASSQRDLDRAYGYTF
j_gene: TRBJ1-2; v_gene: TRBV25-1; d_gene: NA; CDR3aa: CASRLDSAYGYTF
j_gene: TRBJ2-1; v_gene: TRBV21-1; d_gene: NA; CDR3aa: CASSKGRGAGGNSYNEQFF
j_gene: TRBJ1-2; v_gene: TRBV5-1; d_gene: NA; CDR3aa: CASSLDWTAVYGYTF
j_gene: TRBJ2-2; v_gene: TRBV24-1; d_gene: TRBD2; CDR3aa: CATSDFPAGETGELFF
j_gene: TRBJ2-7; v_gene: TRBV2; d_gene: NA; CDR3aa: CASSDYSSYEQYF
j_gene: TRBJ2-1; v_gene: TRBV18; d_gene: TRBD2; CDR3aa: CASSLAGGSYNEQFF
j_gene: TRBJ2-2; v_gene: TRBV5-1; d_gene: NA; CDR3aa: CASSSRGQGELFF
j_gene: TRBJ1-1; v_gene: TRBV19; d_gene: NA; CDR3aa: CASRDGMNTEAFF
j_gene: TRBJ2-7; v_gene: TRBV27; d_gene: NA; CDR3aa: CASSLVTGSSYEQYF
j_gene: TRBJ1-3; v_gene: TRBV5-3; d_gene: NA; CDR3aa: CARSPAPYREGDTIYF
j_gene: TRBJ2-7; v_gene: TRBV3-1/TRBV3-2; d_gene: NA; CDR3aa: CATLQGTYSYEQYF
j_gene: TRBJ1-1; v_gene: TRBV19; d_gene: NA; CDR3aa: CASSIGRLGTEAFF
j_gene: TRBJ2-7; v_gene: TRBV3-1/TRBV3-2; d_gene: NA; CDR3aa: CASSRRGKSYEQYF
j_gene: TRBJ2-1; v_gene: TRBV4-1; d_gene: TRBD2; CDR3aa: CASSLSDSGSSYNEQFF
j_gene: TRBJ2-1; v_gene: TRBV15; d_gene: NA; CDR3aa: CATSEPGSQFF